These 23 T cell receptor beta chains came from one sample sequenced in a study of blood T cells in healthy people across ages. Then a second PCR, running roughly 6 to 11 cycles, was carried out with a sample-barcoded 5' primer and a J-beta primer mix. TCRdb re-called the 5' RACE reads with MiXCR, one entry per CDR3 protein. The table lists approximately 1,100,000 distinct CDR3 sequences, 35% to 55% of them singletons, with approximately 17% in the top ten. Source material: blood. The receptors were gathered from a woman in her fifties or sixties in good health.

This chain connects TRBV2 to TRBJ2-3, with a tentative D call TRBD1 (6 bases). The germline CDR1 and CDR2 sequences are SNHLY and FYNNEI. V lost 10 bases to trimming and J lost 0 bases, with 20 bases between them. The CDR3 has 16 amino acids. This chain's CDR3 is CATRGKLGVSTDTQYF. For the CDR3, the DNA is TGTGCCACTAGGGGGAAACTGGGAGTTAGCACAGATACGCAGTATTTT.

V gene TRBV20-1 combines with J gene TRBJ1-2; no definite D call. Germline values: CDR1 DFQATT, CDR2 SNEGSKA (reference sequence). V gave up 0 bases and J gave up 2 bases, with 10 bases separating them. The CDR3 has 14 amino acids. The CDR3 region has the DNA TGCAGTGCTAGAGATACCCAGAAGAACTATGGCTACACCTTC. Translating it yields CSARDTQKNYGYTF.

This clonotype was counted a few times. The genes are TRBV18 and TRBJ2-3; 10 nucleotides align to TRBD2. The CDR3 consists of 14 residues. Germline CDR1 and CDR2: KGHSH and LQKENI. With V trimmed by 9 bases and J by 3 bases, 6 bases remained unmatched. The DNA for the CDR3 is TGTGCCAGTATCAGCGGGAGGGCAACAGATACGCAGTATTTT. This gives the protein CASISGRATDTQYF.

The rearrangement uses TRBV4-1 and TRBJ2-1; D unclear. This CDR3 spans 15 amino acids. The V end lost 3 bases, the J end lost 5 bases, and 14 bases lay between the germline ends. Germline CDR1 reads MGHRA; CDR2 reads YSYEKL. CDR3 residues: CASSHVSIGDNEQFF. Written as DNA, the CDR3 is TGCGCCAGCAGCCACGTATCCATAGGTGACAATGAGCAGTTCTTC.

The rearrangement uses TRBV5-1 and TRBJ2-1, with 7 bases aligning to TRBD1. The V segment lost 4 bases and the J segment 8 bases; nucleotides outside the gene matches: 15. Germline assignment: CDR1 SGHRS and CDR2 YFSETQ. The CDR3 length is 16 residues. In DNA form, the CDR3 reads TGCGCCAGCAGCCCGACCGGGACAGCACAAATATATGAGCAGTTCTTC. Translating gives CASSPTGTAQIYEQFF.

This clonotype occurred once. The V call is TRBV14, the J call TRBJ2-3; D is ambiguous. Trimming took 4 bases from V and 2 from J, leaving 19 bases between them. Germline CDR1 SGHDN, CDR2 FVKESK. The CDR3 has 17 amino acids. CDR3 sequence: CASSPVPHWGSTDTQYF. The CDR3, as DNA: TGTGCCAGCAGCCCGGTCCCTCATTGGGGTTCCACAGATACGCAGTATTTT.

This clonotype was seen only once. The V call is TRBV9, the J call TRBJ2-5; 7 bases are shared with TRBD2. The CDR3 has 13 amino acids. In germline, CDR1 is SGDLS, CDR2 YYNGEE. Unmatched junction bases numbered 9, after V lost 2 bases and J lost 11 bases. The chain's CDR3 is CASSVAGVNEQYF. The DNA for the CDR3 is TGTGCCAGCAGCGTGGCGGGGGTCAATGAGCAGTACTTC. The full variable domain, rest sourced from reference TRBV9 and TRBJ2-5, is DSGVTQTPKHLITATGQRVTLRCSPRSGDLSVYWYQQSLDQGLQFLIQYYNGEERAKGNILERFSAQQFPDLHSELNLSSLELGDSALYFCASSVAGVNEQYFGPGTRLLVL.

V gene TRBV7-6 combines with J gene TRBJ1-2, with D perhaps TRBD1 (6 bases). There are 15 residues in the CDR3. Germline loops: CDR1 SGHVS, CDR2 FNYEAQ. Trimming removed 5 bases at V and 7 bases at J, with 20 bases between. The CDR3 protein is CASSPSRGHHIGYTF. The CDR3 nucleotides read TGTGCCAGCAGCCCCTCGAGGGGACACCATATTGGCTACACCTTC. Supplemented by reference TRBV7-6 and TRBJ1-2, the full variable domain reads GAGVSQSPRYKVTKRGQDVALRCDPISGHVSLYWYRQALGQGPEFLTYFNYEAQQDKSGLPNDRFSAERPEGSISTLTIQRTEQRDSAMYRCASSPSRGHHIGYTFGSGTRLTVV.

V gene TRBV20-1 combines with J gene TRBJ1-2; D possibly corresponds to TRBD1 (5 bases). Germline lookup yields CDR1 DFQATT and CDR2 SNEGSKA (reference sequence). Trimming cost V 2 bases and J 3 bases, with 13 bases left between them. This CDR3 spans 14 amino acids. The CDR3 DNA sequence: TGCAGTGCTAGAAAAAATCAGGGCTACTATGGCTACACCTTC. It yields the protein CSARKNQGYYGYTF.

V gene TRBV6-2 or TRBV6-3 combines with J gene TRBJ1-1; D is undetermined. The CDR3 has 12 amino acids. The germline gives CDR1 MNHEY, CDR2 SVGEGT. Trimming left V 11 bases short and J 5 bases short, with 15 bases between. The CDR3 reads CASATARTEAFF. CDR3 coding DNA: TGTGCCTCGGCGACGGCTAGAACTGAAGCTTTCTTT.

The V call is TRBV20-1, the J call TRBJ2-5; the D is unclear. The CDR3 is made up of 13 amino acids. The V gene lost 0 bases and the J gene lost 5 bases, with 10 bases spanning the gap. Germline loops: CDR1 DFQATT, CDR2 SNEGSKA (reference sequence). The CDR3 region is CSAREPAVETQYF. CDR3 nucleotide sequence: TGCAGTGCTAGAGAGCCGGCGGTGGAGACCCAGTACTTC.

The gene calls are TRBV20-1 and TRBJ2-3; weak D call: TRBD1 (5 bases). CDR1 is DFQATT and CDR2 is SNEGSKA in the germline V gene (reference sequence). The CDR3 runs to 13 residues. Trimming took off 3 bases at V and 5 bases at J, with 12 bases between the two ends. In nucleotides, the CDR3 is TGCAGTGCTAGTAAGGGGCGGAGAGATACGCAGTATTTT. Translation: CSASKGRRDTQYF.

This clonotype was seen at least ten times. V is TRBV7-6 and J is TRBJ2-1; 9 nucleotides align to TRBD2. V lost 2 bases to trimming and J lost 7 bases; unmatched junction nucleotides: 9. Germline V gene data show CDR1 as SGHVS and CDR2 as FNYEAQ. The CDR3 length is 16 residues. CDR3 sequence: CASSLFAGGPVNEQFF. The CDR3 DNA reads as TGTGCCAGCAGCTTATTTGCGGGAGGGCCAGTGAATGAGCAGTTCTTC.

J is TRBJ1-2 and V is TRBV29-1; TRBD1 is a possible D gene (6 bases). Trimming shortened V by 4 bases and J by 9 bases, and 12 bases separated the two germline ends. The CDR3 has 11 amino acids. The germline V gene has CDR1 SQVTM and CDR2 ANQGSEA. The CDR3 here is CSVVGGGRYTF. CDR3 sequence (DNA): TGCAGCGTTGTTGGGGGCGGTCGCTACACCTTC.

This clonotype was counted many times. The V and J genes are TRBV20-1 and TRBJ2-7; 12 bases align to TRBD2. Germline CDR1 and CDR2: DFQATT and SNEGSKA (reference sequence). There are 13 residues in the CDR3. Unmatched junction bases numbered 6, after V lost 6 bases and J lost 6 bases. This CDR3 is CSAALAGGGEQYF. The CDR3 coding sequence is TGCAGTGCCGCACTAGCGGGAGGCGGCGAGCAGTACTTC.

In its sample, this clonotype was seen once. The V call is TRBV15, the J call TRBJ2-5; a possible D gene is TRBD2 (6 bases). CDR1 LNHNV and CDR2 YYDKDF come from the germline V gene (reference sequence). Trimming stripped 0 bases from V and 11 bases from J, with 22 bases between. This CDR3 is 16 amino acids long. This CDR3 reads CATSRDPGELTNEQYF. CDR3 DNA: TGTGCCACCAGCAGAGATCCGGGGGAGTTAACGAATGAGCAGTACTTC. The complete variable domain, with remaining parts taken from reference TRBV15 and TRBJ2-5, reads DAMVIQNPRYQVTQFGKPVTLSCSQTLNHNVMYWYQQKSSQAPKLLFHYYDKDFNNEADTPDNFQSRRPNTSFCFLDIRSPGLGDTAMYLCATSRDPGELTNEQYFGPGTRLLVL.

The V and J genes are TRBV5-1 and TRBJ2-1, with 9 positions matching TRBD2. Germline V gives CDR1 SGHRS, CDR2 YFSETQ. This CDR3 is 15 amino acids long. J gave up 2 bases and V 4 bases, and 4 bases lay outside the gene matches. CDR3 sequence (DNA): TGCGCCAGCAGCGATCCTAGCGGGGCCTACAATGAGCAGTTCTTC. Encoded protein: CASSDPSGAYNEQFF.

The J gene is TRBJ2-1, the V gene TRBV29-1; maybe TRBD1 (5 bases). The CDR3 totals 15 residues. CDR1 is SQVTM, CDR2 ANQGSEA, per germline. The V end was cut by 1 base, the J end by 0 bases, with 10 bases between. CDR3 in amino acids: CSVEAVRGSYNEQFF. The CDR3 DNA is TGCAGCGTTGAAGCAGTTAGGGGCTCCTACAATGAGCAGTTCTTC.

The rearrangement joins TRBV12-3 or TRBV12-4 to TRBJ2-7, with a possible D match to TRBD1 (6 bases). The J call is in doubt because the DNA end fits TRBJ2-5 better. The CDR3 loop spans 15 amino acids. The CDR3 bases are TGTGCCAGCAGTTTTCATCAGGGGCTGGGGGAGACCCAGTACTTC. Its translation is CASSFHQGLGETQYF.

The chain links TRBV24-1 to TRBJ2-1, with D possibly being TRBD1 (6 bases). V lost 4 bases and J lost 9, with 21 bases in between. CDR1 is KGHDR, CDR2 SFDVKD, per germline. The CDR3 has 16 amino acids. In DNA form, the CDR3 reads TGTGCCACCAGTGACCGCCAGGGGCTAGCTTCTACTGAGCAGTTCTTC. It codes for CATSDRQGLASTEQFF.

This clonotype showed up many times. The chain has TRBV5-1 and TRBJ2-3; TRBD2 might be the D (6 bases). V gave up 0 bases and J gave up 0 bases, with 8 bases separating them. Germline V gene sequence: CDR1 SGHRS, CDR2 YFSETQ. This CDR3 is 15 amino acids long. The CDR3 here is CASSLGGISTDTQYF. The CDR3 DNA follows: TGCGCCAGCAGCTTGGGCGGGATCAGCACAGATACGCAGTATTTT.

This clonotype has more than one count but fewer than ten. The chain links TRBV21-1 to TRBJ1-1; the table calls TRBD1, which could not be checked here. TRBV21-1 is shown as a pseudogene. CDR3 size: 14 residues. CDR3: CATLTTTGYTEAFF. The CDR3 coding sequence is TGTGCCACCCTGACCACAACGGGATACACTGAAGCTTTCTTT.

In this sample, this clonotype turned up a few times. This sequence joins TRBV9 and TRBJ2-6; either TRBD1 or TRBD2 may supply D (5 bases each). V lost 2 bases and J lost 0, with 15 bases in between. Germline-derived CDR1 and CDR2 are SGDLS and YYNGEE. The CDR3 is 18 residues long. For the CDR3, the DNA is TGTGCCAGCAGCGTCCCCCGGGACGCTCGCTCTGGGGCCAACGTCCTGACTTTC. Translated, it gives CASSVPRDARSGANVLTF.